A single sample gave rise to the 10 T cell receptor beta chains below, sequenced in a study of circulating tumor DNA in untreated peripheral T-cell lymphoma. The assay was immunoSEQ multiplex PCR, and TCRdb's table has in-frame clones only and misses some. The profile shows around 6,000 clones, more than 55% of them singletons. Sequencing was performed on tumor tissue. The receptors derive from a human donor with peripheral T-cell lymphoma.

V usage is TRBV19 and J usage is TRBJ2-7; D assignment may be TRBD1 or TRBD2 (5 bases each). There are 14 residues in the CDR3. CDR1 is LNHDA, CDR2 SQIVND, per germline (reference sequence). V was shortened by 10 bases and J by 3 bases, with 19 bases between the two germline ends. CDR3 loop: CATNSGTPFYEQYF. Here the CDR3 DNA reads TGTGCCACCAACTCCGGGACCCCTTTCTACGAGCAGTACTTC.

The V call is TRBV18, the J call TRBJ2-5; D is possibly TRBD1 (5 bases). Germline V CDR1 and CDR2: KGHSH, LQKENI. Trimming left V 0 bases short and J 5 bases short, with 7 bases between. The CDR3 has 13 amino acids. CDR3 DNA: TGTGCCAGCTCACCACCAGACAGTGAGACCCAGTACTTC. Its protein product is CASSPPDSETQYF.

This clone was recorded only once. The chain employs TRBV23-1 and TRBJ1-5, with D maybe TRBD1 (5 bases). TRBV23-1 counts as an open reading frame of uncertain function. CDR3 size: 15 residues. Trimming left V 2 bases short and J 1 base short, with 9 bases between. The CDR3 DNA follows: TGCGCCAGCAGTCAACCTCAGGGAAGCAATCAGCCCCAGCATTTT. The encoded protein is CASSQPQGSNQPQHF.

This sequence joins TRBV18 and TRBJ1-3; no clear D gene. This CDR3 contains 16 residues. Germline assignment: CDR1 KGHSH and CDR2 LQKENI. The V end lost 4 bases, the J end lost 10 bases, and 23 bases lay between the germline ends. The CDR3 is CASSLQDAGGVVTIYF. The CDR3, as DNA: TGTGCCAGCTCACTCCAGGACGCCGGTGGGGTCGTGACCATATATTTT.

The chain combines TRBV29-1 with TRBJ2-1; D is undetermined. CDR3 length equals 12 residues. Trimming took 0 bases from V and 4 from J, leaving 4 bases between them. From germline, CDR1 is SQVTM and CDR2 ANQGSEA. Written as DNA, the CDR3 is TGCAGCGTTGAAGAGGGATACAATGAGCAGTTCTTC. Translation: CSVEEGYNEQFF.

CDR3 amino acids: CASSQGLSIGELFF. CDR3 nucleotides: TGCGCCAGCAGCCAAGGACTGTCCATCGGGGAGCTGTTTTTT. The rearrangement joins TRBV1 to TRBJ2-2; no check of the table's D call, TRBD2, against the DNA was made. TRBV1 is a pseudogene locus. The CDR3 is made up of 14 amino acids.

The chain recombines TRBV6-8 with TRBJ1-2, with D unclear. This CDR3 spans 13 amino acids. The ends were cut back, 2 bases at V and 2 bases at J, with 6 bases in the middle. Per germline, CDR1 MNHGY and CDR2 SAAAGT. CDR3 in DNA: TGTGCCAGCAGTTACGGCGGGAACTATGGCTACACCTTC. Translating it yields CASSYGGNYGYTF.

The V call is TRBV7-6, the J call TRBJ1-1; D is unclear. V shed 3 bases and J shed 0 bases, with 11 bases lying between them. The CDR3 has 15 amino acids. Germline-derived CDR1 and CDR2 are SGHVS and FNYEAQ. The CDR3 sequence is CASSLLGWVNTEAFF. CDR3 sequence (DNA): TGTGCCAGCAGCTTGTTGGGTTGGGTGAACACTGAAGCTTTCTTT.

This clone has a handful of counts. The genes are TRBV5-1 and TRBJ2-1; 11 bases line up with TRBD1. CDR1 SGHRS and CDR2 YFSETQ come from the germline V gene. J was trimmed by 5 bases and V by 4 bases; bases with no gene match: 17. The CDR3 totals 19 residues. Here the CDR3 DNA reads TGCGCCAGCAGCAGGGACAGGGGGACTAGGTTAGCATGGCACAATGAGCAGTTCTTC. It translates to CASSRDRGTRLAWHNEQFF.

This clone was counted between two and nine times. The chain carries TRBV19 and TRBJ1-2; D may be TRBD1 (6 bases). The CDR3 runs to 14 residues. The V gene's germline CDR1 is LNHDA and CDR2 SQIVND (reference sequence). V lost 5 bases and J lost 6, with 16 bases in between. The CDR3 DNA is TGTGCCAGTAGTCCCGGGCGGGGGCTTAATGGCTACACCTTC. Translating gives CASSPGRGLNGYTF.